The source of this TCR beta chain is a study of blood T cell repertoires in COVID-19. Study background: The study drew acute and convalescent COVID-19 samples from the United States, Italy and Spain.

Data came from immunoSEQ multiplex PCR; TCRdb stores just in-frame clones and leaves some out. The sample contains 150,000 to 200,000 clones, about nine tenths of which appear only once. Germline V gene lookup returns CDR1 SEHNR and CDR2 FQNEAQ (reference sequence). The CDR3 consists of 16 residues. The V and J ends lost 1 base and 7 bases, in that order; junction bases with no gene match: 7. The sequence derives from a woman aged 18-29 years who had recovered from COVID-19. The chain has TRBV7-9 and TRBJ1-6, with 7 bases that match TRBD1. Source material: PBMCs or T cells enriched from blood (not recorded which). The CDR3 bases are TGTGCCAGCAGCTTAGAAGGGGGCTATCGGAATTCACCCCTCCACTTT. The encoded protein is CASSLEGGYRNSPLHF.